This entry describes one T cell receptor beta chain. The entry originates in a study of PD-1 blockade in classical Hodgkin lymphoma. The CDR3 totals 14 residues. Germline V gene sequence: CDR1 MGHRA, CDR2 YSYEKL. V lost 1 base, J lost 1 base, and 6 bases lay in between. The protocol was immunoSEQ multiplex PCR, while the TCRdb copy is restricted to in-frame clones and leaves out a portion. The data hold 25,000 to 35,000 clones, with roughly 85% observed a single time. Noted time point: cycle 4 day 1 (C4D1), after six to seven weeks of nivolumab. The patients all showed relapse after autologous stem cell transplantation, while their brentuximab vedotin exposure varied. With magnetic negative selection, CD4+ T cells were purified from PBMCs that had been thawed.

This receptor was obtained from a human donor with classical Hodgkin lymphoma. The chain joins TRBV4-1 to TRBJ2-3; tentative D call: TRBD2 (5 bases). The sample here was CD4+ T cells from blood, taken before the fourth cycle of nivolumab. The chain's CDR3 is CASSQVGGTDTQYF. The CDR3 DNA reads as TGCGCCAGCAGCCAAGTCGGGGGCACAGATACGCAGTATTTT.